This TCR beta chain appears in the sequencing data of a study of CD8 T cells in Susac syndrome (dated by TCRdb to about 2019). Turning to the overall study: Repertoire sequencing was used to test whether CD8+ T cell activation and differentiation in Susac syndrome was antigen driven. The clonality of the CD8+ T cell repertoire was compared across approximately eleven healthy donors, some 14 Susac syndrome patients and roughly 15 multiple sclerosis patients.

The junction shows trimming of 0 bases on V and 0 bases on J, plus 6 bases between the germline ends. CDR1 and CDR2 (SGDLS, YYNGEE) derive from the germline V gene. The CDR3 runs 15 residues from the cysteine to the phenylalanine. Only the CDR3 DNA stays, 45 bases, in frame from base 1. RNA was extracted using the RNeasy kit, and roughly 0.45 to 1 microgram was reverse transcribed with random hexamers. The immunoSEQ multiplex PCR assay, which covers 54 Vbeta and 13 Jbeta segments, was used to amplify TCR beta CDR3 regions. PCR amplification bias was corrected by using a synthetic template baseline for primer optimization and computational correction. The study's processing was this. Reads were annotated to V, D and J genes per IMGT and analyzed with immunoSEQ Analyzer, keeping only productive sequences. Clonality was computed as one minus Shannon entropy normalized by log2 of the number of productive unique sequences. For each patient and control, public and private clones were evaluated within the 100 most prevalent clones. Clones were defined as Susac-specific if absent from the healthy and MS cohorts, from approximately 1,100 published viral clones and from other ImmuneACCESS disease sequences. TCRdb reanalyzed the raw reads on its own, using fastp at Q25 for trimming and MiXCR for clone calling, and kept in-frame beta chains. Identical CDR3 protein sequences are pooled into one entry, listed with their most common genes and DNA. The V and J calls come from TCRdb's annotation, not from the publication. This sample has about 60,000 distinct CDR3 sequences in its table, and 85% to 95% of those were observed once. Jointly, the top ten make up 0.15% to 0.2% of the sample.

Peripheral blood CD8+ and CD4+ T cells from healthy donors, Susac syndrome patients and multiple sclerosis patients were profiled using high-throughput TCR beta sequencing. The healthy donors served as controls matched for age and sex. Bulk CD8+ and CD4+ T cells were purified by magnetic negative isolation, whereas CD8+ TEMRA cells were enriched by FACS. Blood was drawn into EDTA tubes, processed within 24 hours, and PBMCs were isolated by density gradient centrifugation. PBMCs intended for TCR sequencing were cryopreserved in liquid nitrogen and thawed later in a water bath at 37 degrees C. The sorted or isolated CD4+, CD8+ and CD8+ TEMRA cells reached a purity of at least 90%. General conclusions and limits of the study: The study acknowledged that relatively few individuals were included in the TCR sequencing and HLA analysis.

As concerns this clonotype: Its target antigen remains unknown. Base qualities are not provided; no much larger clone lies one nucleotide away.

This TCR derives from a human donor in good health. The chain couples TRBV9 to TRBJ1-4, with no confidently assigned D gene. Sequencing used CD8+ T cells from PBMCs. CDR3 region: CASSVGGSTNEKLFF. The nucleotide sequence is given as TGTGCCAGCAGCGTAGGTGGATCAACTAATGAAAAACTGTTTTTT.